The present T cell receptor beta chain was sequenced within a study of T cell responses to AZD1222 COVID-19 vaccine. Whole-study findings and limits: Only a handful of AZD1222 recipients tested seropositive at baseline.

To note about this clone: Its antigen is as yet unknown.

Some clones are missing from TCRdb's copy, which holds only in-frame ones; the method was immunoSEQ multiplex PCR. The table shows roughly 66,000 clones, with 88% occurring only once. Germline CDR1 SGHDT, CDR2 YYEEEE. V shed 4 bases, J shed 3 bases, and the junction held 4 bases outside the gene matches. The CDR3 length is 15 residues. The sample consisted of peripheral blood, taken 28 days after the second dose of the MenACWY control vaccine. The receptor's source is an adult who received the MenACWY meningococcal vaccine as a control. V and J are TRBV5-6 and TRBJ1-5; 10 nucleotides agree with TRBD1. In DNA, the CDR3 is TGTGCCAGCAGCGCGGGGACAGGGGACAATCAGCCCCAGCATTTT. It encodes CASSAGTGDNQPQHF.